The 29 T cell receptor beta chains below were found in one sample sequenced in a study of shared clonotypes between healthy human individuals. Generated by immunoSEQ multiplex PCR, the TCRdb table keeps only in-frame clones and is missing some. In the table there are 1.4 million to 1.5 million clones, roughly 95% of which are singletons. The sequencing sample was made of naive CD4+ T cells sorted from blood. Indicated subset: CD45RA+ positively selected. The receptors originated from a man in his thirties or forties in good health.

The chain uses TRBV11-2 and TRBJ1-1; perhaps TRBD1 as D (5 bases). The CDR3 sequence is 14 residues long. The germline gives CDR1 SGHAT, CDR2 FQNNGV. Deletions cut 1 base from V and 5 bases from J, with 11 bases between. CDR3 coding DNA: TGTGCCAGCAGCTTAGGACAGCGGTGGACTGAAGCTTTCTTT. It translates to CASSLGQRWTEAFF.

This chain connects TRBV7-6 to TRBJ2-1; no clear D. Germline assignment: CDR1 SGHVS and CDR2 FNYEAQ. Trimming pared 5 bases from V and 5 bases from J, leaving 16 bases between. The CDR3 is 15 amino acids. The DNA of the CDR3 is TGTGCCAGCAGCCCCCGTCTTGCGGCGAACAATGAGCAGTTCTTC. It specifies CASSPRLAANNEQFF.

This clone was counted a single time. The chain combines TRBV28 with TRBJ2-5; the D gene is possibly TRBD1 (6 bases). Germline CDR1 and CDR2: MDHEN and SYDVKM. The CDR3 contains 14 residues. The V and J ends lost 3 bases and 5 bases respectively, with 13 bases between them. CDR3 region: CASSLFPRGETQYF. The CDR3 nucleotides read TGTGCCAGCAGTTTGTTCCCGAGGGGGGAGACCCAGTACTTC.

In DNA form, the CDR3 reads TGTGCCAGCAGTGATCGGACTAGCGGGAGATCCCAGTACTTC. Amino acid sequence: CASSDRTSGRSQYF. The V and J genes are TRBV25-1 and TRBJ2-5, with 13 bases that match TRBD2. Trimming removed 3 bases from V and 9 bases from J; junction bases left unmatched: 4. The germline CDR1 and CDR2 sequences are MGHDK and SYGVNS. The CDR3 spans 14 residues.

In its sample, this clone was seen once. This chain joins TRBV10-3 and TRBJ2-1; TRBD2 matches 9 bases. The CDR3 runs 17 residues. Per germline, CDR1 ENHRY and CDR2 SYGVKD. V was pared by 0 bases and J by 7 bases, with 10 bases of the junction left unmatched. In DNA form, the CDR3 reads TGTGCCATCAGTGAGTCGAATCTGTTAGCGGGAGATAATGAGCAGTTCTTC. Its protein product is CAISESNLLAGDNEQFF.

The V and J genes are TRBV29-1 and TRBJ1-1; D unresolved. The length of the CDR3 is 11 residues. The V gene lost 6 bases and the J gene lost 3 bases, with 8 bases spanning the gap. Germline CDR1 is SQVTM and CDR2 is ANQGSEA. The DNA for the CDR3 is TGCAGCGTATCGTCCGACACTGAAGCTTTCTTT. It encodes CSVSSDTEAFF.

Only a few counts were recorded for this clone. This chain's CDR3 is CASRHLNTGELFF. CDR3 in DNA: TGTGCCAGCAGGCATTTGAACACCGGGGAGCTGTTTTTT. This chain connects TRBV7-9 to TRBJ2-2; D is undetermined. Trimming pared 6 bases from V and 1 base from J, leaving 6 bases between. The germline gives CDR1 SEHNR, CDR2 FQNEAQ (reference sequence). The CDR3 spans 13 residues.

The chain has TRBV11-2 and TRBJ2-7; TRBD2 matches at 13 bases. This CDR3 comprises 19 residues. The junction had 15 bases not matched to a gene; V was cut back by 4 bases and J by 3 bases. Per germline, CDR1 SGHAT and CDR2 FQNNGV. The CDR3, as DNA: TGTGCCAGCAGCTGGGACAGCGGGACTAGCGGGACCCGTTTCTACGAGCAGTACTTC. The encoded protein is CASSWDSGTSGTRFYEQYF. Looking up the rest from reference TRBV11-2 and TRBJ2-7 gives the full variable domain: EAGVAQSPRYKIIEKRQSVAFWCNPISGHATLYWYQQILGQGPKLLIQFQNNGVVDDSQLPKDRFSAERLKGVDSTLKIQPAKLEDSAVYLCASSWDSGTSGTRFYEQYFGPGTRLTVT.

V gene TRBV7-9 combines with J gene TRBJ1-1; 9 positions agree with TRBD1. Germline CDR1 and CDR2: SEHNR and FQNEAQ (reference sequence). V dropped 4 bases and J dropped 1; count of bases not matched to a gene: 4. This CDR3 is 15 amino acids long. CDR3 nucleotides: TGTGCCAGCAGCTCAACAGGGGGCCCGAACACTGAAGCTTTCTTT. Its protein is CASSSTGGPNTEAFF.

This clone was observed a handful of times. The chain uses TRBV19 and TRBJ2-7; the D is unclear. V dropped 5 bases and J dropped 0 bases, with 11 bases sitting between them. CDR3 length equals 14 residues. Germline CDR1 is LNHDA and CDR2 is SQIVND (reference sequence). CDR3 nucleotide sequence: TGTGCCAGTAGTGGTACTTCCAGCTCCTACGAGCAGTACTTC. Translation: CASSGTSSSYEQYF.

The chain uses TRBV27 and TRBJ2-7, with unresolved D. Trimming took 3 bases from V and 0 from J, leaving 12 bases between them. Looked up from germline, CDR1 is MNHEY and CDR2 is SMNVEV (reference sequence). The CDR3 contains 15 residues. The DNA for the CDR3 is TGTGCCAGCAGTTTTGCAGGTCTTAGCTCCTACGAGCAGTACTTC. Its protein product is CASSFAGLSSYEQYF.

As regards this clone: Distinct nucleotide sequences in the sample also encode this CDR3. This chain joins TRBV18 and TRBJ2-7; the match to TRBD1 covers 10 bases. V shed 2 bases, J shed 3 bases, and the junction held 1 base outside the gene matches. This CDR3 region has 14 residues. Germline lookup yields CDR1 KGHSH and CDR2 LQKENI. Here the CDR3 DNA reads TGTGCCAGCTCACCAGGGACAGGGGTCTACGAGCAGTACTTC. It codes for CASSPGTGVYEQYF.

The CDR3 DNA follows: TGTGCCAGTAGTCTAGCGGGAGCTCGAGAGACCCAGTACTTC. This sequence encodes CASSLAGARETQYF. The rearrangement joins TRBV19 to TRBJ2-5; 10 bases line up with TRBD2. Trimming at V came to 5 bases and at J to 4 bases, leaving 4 bases not matched to a gene. CDR1 and CDR2 (germline): LNHDA, SQIVND (reference sequence). This CDR3 has 14 amino acids.

V usage is TRBV28 and J usage is TRBJ2-2; D gene uncertain. The V and J ends lost 7 bases and 5 bases respectively, with 8 bases between them. The germline V gene encodes CDR1 MDHEN and CDR2 SYDVKM. The length of the CDR3 is 12 residues. The CDR3 loop is CASNPPTGELFF. The CDR3 DNA reads as TGTGCCAGCAATCCCCCGACCGGGGAGCTGTTTTTT. Based on the CDR3 plus reference TRBV28 and TRBJ2-2, the full variable domain is DVKVTQSSRYLVKRTGEKVFLECVQDMDHENMFWYRQDPGLGLRLIYFSYDVKMKEKGDIPEGYSVSREKKERFSLILESASTNQTSMYLCASNPPTGELFFGEGSRLTVL.

This chain uses TRBV5-1 with TRBJ1-1; maybe TRBD1 (5 bases). Germline lookup yields CDR1 SGHRS and CDR2 YFSETQ. The germline V and J ends were trimmed by 0 bases and 4 bases, with 7 bases remaining between them. The CDR3 has 13 residues. The CDR3 DNA reads TGCGCCAGCAGCTTGGGGGGGTCCACTGAAGCTTTCTTT. Its translation: CASSLGGSTEAFF.

V gene TRBV10-2 combines with J gene TRBJ2-3; D is unclear. V was clipped by 6 bases and J by 0 bases, with 10 bases between them. The CDR3 sequence is 14 residues long. Germline assignment: CDR1 WSHSY and CDR2 SAAADI. The DNA of the CDR3 is TGCGCCAGCAGACAAACCCCTAGCACAGATACGCAGTATTTT. Its protein product is CASRQTPSTDTQYF.

The rearrangement links TRBV28 to TRBJ1-1; a weak D match, TRBD1 (6 bases). CDR3 length equals 13 residues. Germline V lookup: CDR1 MDHEN, CDR2 SYDVKM. Trimming took 6 bases from V and 11 from J, leaving 19 bases between them. The CDR3 loop reads CASRRGRGSLAFF. CDR3 DNA sequence: TGTGCCAGCAGAAGGGGGAGGGGAAGTTTGGCTTTCTTT.

V gene TRBV29-1 combines with J gene TRBJ2-3; weak D call: TRBD1 (5 bases). Trimming took 7 bases from V and 1 from J, leaving 12 bases between them. The CDR3 extends over 13 amino acids. Germline V CDR1 and CDR2: SQVTM, ANQGSEA. CDR3 coding DNA: TGCAGCGCCTCAAGGGGCGGCACAGATACGCAGTATTTT. It is translated as CSASRGGTDTQYF.

This clone has a single count. The V gene is TRBV27, the J gene TRBJ2-3; D assignment may be TRBD1 or TRBD2 (6 bases each). V was clipped by 5 bases and J by 0 bases, with 15 bases between them. This CDR3 contains 16 residues. Per germline, CDR1 MNHEY and CDR2 SMNVEV (reference sequence). In nucleotides, the CDR3 is TGTGCCAGCAGTCCCCGGGGGCGAGGGAGCACAGATACGCAGTATTTT. Its protein is CASSPRGRGSTDTQYF.

DNA for the CDR3: TGCGCCAGCATCCACCTCTCTGGGGCCAACGTCCTGACTTTC. This encodes CASIHLSGANVLTF. The chain links TRBV23-1 to TRBJ2-6; D uncertain. Being an ORF, TRBV23-1 has a function that is uncertain. The ends were cut back, 7 bases at V and 0 bases at J, with 7 bases in the middle. This CDR3 has 14 amino acids.

The genes are TRBV5-4 and TRBJ1-2, with D possibly being TRBD1 (5 bases). Germline lookup yields CDR1 SGHNT and CDR2 YYREEE (reference sequence). Trimming removed 0 bases at V and 2 bases at J, with 8 bases between. The CDR3 is made up of 14 amino acids. The CDR3 protein is CASSLVEGNYGYTF. The CDR3 nucleotides are TGTGCCAGCAGCTTGGTTGAGGGGAACTATGGCTACACCTTC.

This chain links TRBV10-2 with TRBJ2-1; D is possibly TRBD2 (6 bases). Germline CDR1 and CDR2: WSHSY and SAAADI. The germline V and J ends were trimmed by 6 bases and 2 bases, with 14 bases remaining between them. This CDR3 is 15 amino acids long. The CDR3 sequence: CASSITGLPYNEQFF. The CDR3 coding sequence is TGCGCCAGCAGCATCACGGGACTGCCCTACAATGAGCAGTTCTTC.

The CDR3 region is CASSPLVRSPDTQYF. The CDR3 region has the DNA TGTGCCAGCAGCCCTCTAGTTCGGTCTCCAGATACGCAGTATTTT. This chain links TRBV7-2 with TRBJ2-3; D unclear. With 5 bases removed from V and 4 bases from J, the gap between germline ends came to 16 bases. The length of the CDR3 is 15 residues. Germline V gives CDR1 SGHTA, CDR2 FQGNSA.

The gene calls are TRBV7-9 and TRBJ2-7; D is unresolved. The CDR3 contains 12 residues. The V end lost 1 base, the J end lost 5 bases, and 6 bases lay between the germline ends. Per germline, CDR1 SEHNR and CDR2 FQNEAQ (reference sequence). The CDR3 here is CASSLGGDEQYF. Here the CDR3 DNA reads TGTGCCAGCAGCTTAGGAGGAGACGAGCAGTACTTC.

The V gene is TRBV10-3, the J gene TRBJ1-3; D gene uncertain. In germline, CDR1 is ENHRY, CDR2 SYGVKD. The CDR3 contains 15 residues. The V end lost 3 bases, the J end lost 0 bases, and 9 bases lay between the germline ends. This CDR3 reads CAISDVASSGNTIYF. CDR3 coding DNA: TGTGCCATCAGTGATGTGGCCAGCTCTGGAAACACCATATATTTT.

This chain links TRBV28 with TRBJ2-7, with TRBD2 matching 10 bases. The V gene end was trimmed by 7 bases and the J gene end by 7 bases; junction bases not matched to a gene: 10. The V gene's germline CDR1 is MDHEN and CDR2 SYDVKM. The length of the CDR3 is 14 residues. For the CDR3, the DNA is TGTGCCAGCAAAGGACTAGCGGAAACATGGGAGCAGTACTTC. This gives the protein CASKGLAETWEQYF.

The chain couples TRBV30 to TRBJ2-6; 10 bases are a match to TRBD2. V was clipped by 1 base and J by 0 bases; unmatched bases: 9. This CDR3 region has 19 residues. Germline V gene data show CDR1 as GTSNPN and CDR2 as SVGIG (reference sequence). The CDR3, as DNA: TGTGCCTGGAGTGCACCAGCGGGAGGGCCCGGCTCTGGGGCCAACGTCCTGACTTTC. Its protein is CAWSAPAGGPGSGANVLTF.

The chain uses TRBV27 and TRBJ1-2; D is ambiguous. V was shortened by 4 bases and J by 2 bases, with 23 bases between the two germline ends. Germline V lookup: CDR1 MNHEY, CDR2 SMNVEV (reference sequence). The CDR3 contains 18 residues. The CDR3 loop reads CASSSTQTTRRANYGYTF. In DNA form, the CDR3 reads TGTGCCAGCAGTTCTACCCAAACTACCCGTAGAGCAAACTATGGCTACACCTTC.

In this sample, this clone turned up once. The chain has TRBV18 and TRBJ2-3; D may be TRBD1 or TRBD2 (5 bases each). The CDR3 has 13 residues. Trimming pared 0 bases from V and 8 bases from J, leaving 9 bases between. Germline assignment: CDR1 KGHSH and CDR2 LQKENI. The CDR3 DNA is TGTGCCAGCTCACCACCGGGACCGAGTACGCAGTATTTT. It encodes CASSPPGPSTQYF.